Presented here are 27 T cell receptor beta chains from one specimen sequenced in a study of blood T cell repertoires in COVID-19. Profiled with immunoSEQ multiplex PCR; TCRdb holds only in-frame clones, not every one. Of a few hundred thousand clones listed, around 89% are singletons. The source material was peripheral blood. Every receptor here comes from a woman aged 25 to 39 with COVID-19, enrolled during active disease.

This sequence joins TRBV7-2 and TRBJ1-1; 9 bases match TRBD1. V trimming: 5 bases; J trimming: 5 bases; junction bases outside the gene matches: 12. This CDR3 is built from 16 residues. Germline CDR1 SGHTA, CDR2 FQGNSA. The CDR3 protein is CASSPDADRGRTEAFF. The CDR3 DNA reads TGTGCCAGCAGCCCCGACGCCGACAGGGGGAGAACTGAAGCTTTCTTT. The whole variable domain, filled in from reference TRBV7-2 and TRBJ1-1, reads GAGVSQSPSNKVTEKGKDVELRCDPISGHTALYWYRQSLGQGLEFLIYFQGNSAPDKSGLPSDRFSAERTGGSVSTLTIQRTQQEDSAVYLCASSPDADRGRTEAFFGQGTRLTVV.

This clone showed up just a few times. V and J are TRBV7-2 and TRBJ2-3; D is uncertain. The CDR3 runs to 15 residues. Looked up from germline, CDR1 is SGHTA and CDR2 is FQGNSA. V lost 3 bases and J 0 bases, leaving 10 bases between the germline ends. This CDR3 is CASSFNGPSTDTQYF. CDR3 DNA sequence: TGTGCCAGCAGCTTCAACGGTCCTAGCACAGATACGCAGTATTTT. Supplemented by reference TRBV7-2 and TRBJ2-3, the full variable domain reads GAGVSQSPSNKVTEKGKDVELRCDPISGHTALYWYRQSLGQGLEFLIYFQGNSAPDKSGLPSDRFSAERTGGSVSTLTIQRTQQEDSAVYLCASSFNGPSTDTQYFGPGTRLTVL.

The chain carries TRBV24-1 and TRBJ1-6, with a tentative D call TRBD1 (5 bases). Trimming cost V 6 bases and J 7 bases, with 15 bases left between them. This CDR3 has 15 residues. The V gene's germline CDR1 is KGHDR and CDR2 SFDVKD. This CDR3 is CATSPGDSINSPLHF. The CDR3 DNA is TGTGCCACCAGTCCCGGCGACAGCATCAATTCACCCCTCCACTTT.

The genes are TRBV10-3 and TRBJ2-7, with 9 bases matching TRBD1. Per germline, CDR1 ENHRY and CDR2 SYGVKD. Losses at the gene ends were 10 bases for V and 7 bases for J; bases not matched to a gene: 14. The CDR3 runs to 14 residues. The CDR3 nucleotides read TGTGCCACCCTTAGGTGGACAGGGGACCGGGAGCAGTACGTC. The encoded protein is CATLRWTGDREQYV.

The CDR3 sequence is CASSRDDFFYGYTF. DNA of the CDR3: TGTGCCAGCAGCCGCGATGATTTCTTCTATGGCTACACCTTC. V usage is TRBV5-4 and J usage is TRBJ1-2; D remains unclear. CDR3 length: 14 amino acids. Germline V CDR1 and CDR2: SGHNT, YYREEE (reference sequence). V was cut by 4 bases and J by 4 bases, with 14 bases left in between.

Written as DNA, the CDR3 is TGTGCCAGCAGTTACCCCGGGACAGGGGGTGTATATAGCAATCAGCCCCAGCATTTT. This gives the protein CASSYPGTGGVYSNQPQHF. V and J are TRBV6-2 or TRBV6-3 and TRBJ1-5; 11 nucleotides agree with TRBD1. Germline trimming cut 2 bases from V and 0 bases from J; bases unmatched to any gene: 9. The CDR3 is 19 residues long. Per germline, CDR1 MNHEY and CDR2 SVGEGT.

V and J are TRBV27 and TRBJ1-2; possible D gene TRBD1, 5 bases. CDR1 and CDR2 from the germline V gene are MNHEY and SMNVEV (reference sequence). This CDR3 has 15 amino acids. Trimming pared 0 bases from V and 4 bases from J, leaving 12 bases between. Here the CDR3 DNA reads TGTGCCAGCAGTTTATCGGAAACAGGATTCTATGGCTACACCTTC. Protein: CASSLSETGFYGYTF.

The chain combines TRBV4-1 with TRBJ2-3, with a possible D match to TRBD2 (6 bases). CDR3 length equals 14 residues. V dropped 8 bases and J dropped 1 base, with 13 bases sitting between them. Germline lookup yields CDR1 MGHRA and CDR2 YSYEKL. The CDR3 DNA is TGCGCCAGCCGGGAAAGGGAGGGCACAGATACGCAGTATTTT. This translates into CASREREGTDTQYF.

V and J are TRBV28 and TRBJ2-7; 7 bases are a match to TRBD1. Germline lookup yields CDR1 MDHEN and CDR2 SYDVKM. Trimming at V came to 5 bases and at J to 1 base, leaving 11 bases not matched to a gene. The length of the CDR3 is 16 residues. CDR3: CASSTSGQASSYEQYF. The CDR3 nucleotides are TGTGCCAGCAGTACCTCAGGACAGGCTTCGTCCTACGAGCAGTACTTC.

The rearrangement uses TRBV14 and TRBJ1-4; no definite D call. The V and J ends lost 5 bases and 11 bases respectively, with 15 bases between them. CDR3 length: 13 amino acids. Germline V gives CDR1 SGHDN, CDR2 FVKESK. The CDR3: CASSDRGRLKLFF. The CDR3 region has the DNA TGTGCCAGCAGCGATAGAGGGCGGCTTAAACTGTTTTTT.

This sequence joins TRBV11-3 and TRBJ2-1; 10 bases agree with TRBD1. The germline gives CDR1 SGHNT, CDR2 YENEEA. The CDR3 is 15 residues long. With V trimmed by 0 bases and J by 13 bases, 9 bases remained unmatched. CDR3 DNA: TGTGCCAGCAGCTTAGACCGACAGGGGGCCTCCCCCCAGTTCTTC. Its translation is CASSLDRQGASPQFF.

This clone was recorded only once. The CDR3 coding sequence is TGTGCCAGCAGCCCTAGCGGGAGGGCCGGGAGAGATACGCAGTATTTT. Encoded protein: CASSPSGRAGRDTQYF. The chain employs TRBV7-2 and TRBJ2-3; 12 positions agree with TRBD2. CDR1 is SGHTA, CDR2 FQGNSA, per germline. With V trimmed by 5 bases and J by 5 bases, 8 bases remained unmatched. CDR3 length: 16 residues.

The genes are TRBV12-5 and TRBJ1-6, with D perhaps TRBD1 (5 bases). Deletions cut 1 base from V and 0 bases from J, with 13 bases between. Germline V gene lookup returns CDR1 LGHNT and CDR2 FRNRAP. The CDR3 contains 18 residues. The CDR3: CASGLGRDSSSYNSPLHF. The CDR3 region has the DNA TGTGCTAGTGGTTTGGGAAGGGACTCAAGCTCCTATAATTCACCCCTCCACTTT.

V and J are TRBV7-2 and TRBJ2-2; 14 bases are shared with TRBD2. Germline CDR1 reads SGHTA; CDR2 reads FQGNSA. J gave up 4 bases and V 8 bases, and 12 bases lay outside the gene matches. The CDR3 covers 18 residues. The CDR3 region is CASAIGLAGGRGTGELFF. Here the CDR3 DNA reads TGTGCCAGCGCAATAGGACTAGCGGGAGGCCGGGGCACCGGGGAGCTGTTTTTT.

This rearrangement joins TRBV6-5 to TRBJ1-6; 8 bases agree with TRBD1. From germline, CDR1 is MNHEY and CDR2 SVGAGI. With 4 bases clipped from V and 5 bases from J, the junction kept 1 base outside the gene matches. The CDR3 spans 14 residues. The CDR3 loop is CASSSGQDNSPLHF. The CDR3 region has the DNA TGTGCCAGCAGTTCGGGACAGGATAATTCACCCCTCCACTTT.

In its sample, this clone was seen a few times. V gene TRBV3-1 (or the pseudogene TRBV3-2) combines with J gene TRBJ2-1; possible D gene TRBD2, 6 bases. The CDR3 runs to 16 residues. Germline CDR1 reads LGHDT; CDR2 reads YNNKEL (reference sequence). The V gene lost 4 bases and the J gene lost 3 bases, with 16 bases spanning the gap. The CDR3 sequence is CASSPRLGGDYNEQFF. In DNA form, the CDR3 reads TGTGCCAGCAGCCCCCGGTTGGGGGGTGACTACAATGAGCAGTTCTTC.

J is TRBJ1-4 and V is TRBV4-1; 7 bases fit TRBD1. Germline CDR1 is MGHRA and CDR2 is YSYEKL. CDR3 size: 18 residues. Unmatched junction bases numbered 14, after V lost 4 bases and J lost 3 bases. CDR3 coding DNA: TGCGCCAGCAGCCCGATCGGGACAGCTCGGAGGGCTAATGAAAAACTGTTTTTT. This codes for CASSPIGTARRANEKLFF.

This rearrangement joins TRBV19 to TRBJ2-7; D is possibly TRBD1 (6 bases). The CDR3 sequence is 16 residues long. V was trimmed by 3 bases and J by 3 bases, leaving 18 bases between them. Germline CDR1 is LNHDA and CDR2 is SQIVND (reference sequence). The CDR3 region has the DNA TGTGCCAGTAGTATGTCCCGGGCAGGGGATCTCTACGAGCAGTACTTC. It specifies CASSMSRAGDLYEQYF.

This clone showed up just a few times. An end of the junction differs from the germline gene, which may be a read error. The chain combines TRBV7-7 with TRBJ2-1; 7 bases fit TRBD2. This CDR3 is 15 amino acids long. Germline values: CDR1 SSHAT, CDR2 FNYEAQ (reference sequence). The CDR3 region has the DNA TGTGCTAGCAGCCCTTTGACTAGCCGGGGCGATGAGCAGTTCTTC. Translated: CASSPLTSRGDEQFF.

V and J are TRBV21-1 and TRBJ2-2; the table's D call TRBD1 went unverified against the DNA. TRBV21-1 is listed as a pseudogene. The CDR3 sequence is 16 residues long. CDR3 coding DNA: TGTGCCAGCAGCAAAAAAGGGGGACAGGCAACCGGGGAGCTGTTTTTT. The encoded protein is CASSKKGGQATGELFF.

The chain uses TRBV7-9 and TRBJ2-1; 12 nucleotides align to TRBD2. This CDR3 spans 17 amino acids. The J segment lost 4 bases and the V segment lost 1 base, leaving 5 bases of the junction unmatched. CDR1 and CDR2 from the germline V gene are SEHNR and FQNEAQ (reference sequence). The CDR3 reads CASSLVLAGGQYNEQFF. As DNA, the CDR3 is TGTGCCAGCAGCTTAGTTCTAGCGGGGGGGCAATACAATGAGCAGTTCTTC.

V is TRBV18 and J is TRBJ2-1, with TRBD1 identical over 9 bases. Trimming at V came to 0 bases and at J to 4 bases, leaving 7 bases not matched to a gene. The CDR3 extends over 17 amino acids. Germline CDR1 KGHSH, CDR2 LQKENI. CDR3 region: CASSPPLVGQGYNEQFF. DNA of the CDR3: TGTGCCAGCTCACCACCGCTCGTGGGACAGGGTTACAATGAGCAGTTCTTC.

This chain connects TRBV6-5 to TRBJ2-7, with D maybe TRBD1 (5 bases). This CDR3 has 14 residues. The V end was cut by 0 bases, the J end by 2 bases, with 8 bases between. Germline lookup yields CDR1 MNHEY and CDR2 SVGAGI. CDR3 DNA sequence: TGTGCCAGCAGTTACTCAGGGGAAACCTACGAGCAGTACTTC. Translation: CASSYSGETYEQYF.

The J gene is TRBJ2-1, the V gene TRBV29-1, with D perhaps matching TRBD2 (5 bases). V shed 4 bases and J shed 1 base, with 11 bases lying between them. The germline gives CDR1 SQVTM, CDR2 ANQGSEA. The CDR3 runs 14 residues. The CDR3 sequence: CSVGKPGSYNEQFF. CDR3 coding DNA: TGCAGCGTTGGAAAACCGGGATCCTACAATGAGCAGTTCTTC.

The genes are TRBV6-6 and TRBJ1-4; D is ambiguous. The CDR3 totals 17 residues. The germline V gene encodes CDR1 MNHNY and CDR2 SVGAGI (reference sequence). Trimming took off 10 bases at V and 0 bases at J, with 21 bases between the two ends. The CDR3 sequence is CATSRPGDYATNEKLFF. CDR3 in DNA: TGTGCCACCAGCCGACCCGGAGATTATGCAACTAATGAAAAACTGTTTTTT.

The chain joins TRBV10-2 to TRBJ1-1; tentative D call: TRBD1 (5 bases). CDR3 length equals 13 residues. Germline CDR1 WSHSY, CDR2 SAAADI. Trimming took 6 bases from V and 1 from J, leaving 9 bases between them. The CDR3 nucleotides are TGCGCCAGCAGACAGGACGCGAACACTGAAGCTTTCTTT. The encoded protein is CASRQDANTEAFF.

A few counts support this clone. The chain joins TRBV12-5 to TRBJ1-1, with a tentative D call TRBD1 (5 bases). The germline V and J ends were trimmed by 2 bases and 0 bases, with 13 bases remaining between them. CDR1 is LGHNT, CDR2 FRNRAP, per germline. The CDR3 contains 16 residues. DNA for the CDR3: TGTGCTAGTGGTTTGCCCCGCGCAGGGCTGAACACTGAAGCTTTCTTT. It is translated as CASGLPRAGLNTEAFF. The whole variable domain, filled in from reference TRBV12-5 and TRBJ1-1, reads DARVTQTPRHKVTEMGQEVTMRCQPILGHNTVFWYRQTMMQGLELLAYFRNRAPLDDSGMPKDRFSAEMPDATLATLKIQPSEPRDSAVYFCASGLPRAGLNTEAFFGQGTRLTVV.